This T cell receptor beta chain was identified in a study of T-cell reconstitution after alpha-beta-depleted transplantation in children. This clonotype was observed a few times. This CDR3 comprises 14 residues. Germline V gene sequence: CDR1 DFQATT, CDR2 SNEGSKA (reference sequence). V was pared by 8 bases and J by 7 bases, with 21 bases between. Construction of the TCRbeta library involved unique molecular identifiers. TCRdb fed the PCR reads into MiXCR, producing one record per CDR3 protein. The data contain over 300,000 distinct CDR3 sequences, 10% of them seen just once; the ten biggest clones take up around 2.3%.

This TCR was sampled from a human donor who donated a stem cell graft to a child with acute lymphoblastic leukemia. The genes are TRBV20-1 and TRBJ1-5, with D possibly being TRBD1 (6 bases). The sample in question was PBMCs from the stem cell graft donor, obtained from the stem cell graft. The CDR3 reads CSSPGGGRGQPQHF. CDR3 coding DNA: TGCAGTTCCCCTGGGGGGGGGCGAGGGCAGCCCCAGCATTTT.